Below, 3 T cell receptor beta chains from the same sample are listed, as sequenced in a study of beta chain features in type 1 diabetes. Study-wide results and limits: Moderately but significantly shorter TCRB CDR3s were found in Type 1 diabetes patients in all four CD4+ subsets.

Expressed TCRB transcripts were sequenced because the entire RNA isolate underwent reverse transcription. Profiling relied on immunoSEQ multiplex PCR, and the TCRdb table lists in-frame clones only, not all of them. The repertoire holds about 150,000 clones, about a tenth seen once, with approximately 0.5% in the top ten. The antigens for these receptors are not known. The sequenced sample consisted of central memory CD4+ T cells from blood. These receptors were obtained from a man aged 25-45 years with type 1 diabetes.

This clone was observed a few times. The DNA of the CDR3 is TGCAGCGTCGGGGGGTCGGGGGGCCCAGAGACCCAGTACTTC. Its protein product is CSVGGSGGPETQYF. V is TRBV29-1 and J is TRBJ2-5; tentatively, D is TRBD2 (7 bases). Germline loops: CDR1 SQVTM, CDR2 ANQGSEA. With 6 bases removed from V and 4 bases from J, the gap between germline ends came to 18 bases. CDR3 length equals 14 residues.

The rearrangement links TRBV2 to TRBJ1-5, with TRBD1 matching 7 bases. V was pared by 6 bases and J by 7 bases, with 6 bases of the junction left unmatched. CDR1 and CDR2 (germline): SNHLY, FYNNEI. There are 13 residues in the CDR3. This CDR3 reads CASRNQGGQPQHF. CDR3 sequence (DNA): TGTGCCAGCAGGAACCAGGGGGGCCAGCCCCAGCATTTT.

V and J are TRBV11-1 and TRBJ1-2; 7 bases map to TRBD1. After removal of 5 bases from V and 2 bases from J, the junction contained 2 bases not matched to a gene. Germline loops: CDR1 SGHAT, CDR2 FQDESV (reference sequence). The CDR3 length is 13 residues. The CDR3 DNA is TGTGCCAGCAGCCCGGACAGGAACTATGGCTACACCTTC. Encoded protein: CASSPDRNYGYTF.